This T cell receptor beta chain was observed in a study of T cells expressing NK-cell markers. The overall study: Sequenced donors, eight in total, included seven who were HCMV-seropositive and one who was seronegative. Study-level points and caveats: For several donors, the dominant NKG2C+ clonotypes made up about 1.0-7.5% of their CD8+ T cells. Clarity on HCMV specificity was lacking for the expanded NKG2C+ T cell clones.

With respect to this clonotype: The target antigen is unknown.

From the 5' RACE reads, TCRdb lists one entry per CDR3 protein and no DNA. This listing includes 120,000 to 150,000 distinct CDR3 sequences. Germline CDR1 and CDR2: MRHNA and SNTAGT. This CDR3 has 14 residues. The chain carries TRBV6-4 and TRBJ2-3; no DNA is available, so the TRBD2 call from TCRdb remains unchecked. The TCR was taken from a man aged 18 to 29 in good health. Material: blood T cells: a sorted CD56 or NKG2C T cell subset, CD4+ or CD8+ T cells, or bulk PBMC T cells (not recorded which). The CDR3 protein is CASSDGTKTDTQYF.